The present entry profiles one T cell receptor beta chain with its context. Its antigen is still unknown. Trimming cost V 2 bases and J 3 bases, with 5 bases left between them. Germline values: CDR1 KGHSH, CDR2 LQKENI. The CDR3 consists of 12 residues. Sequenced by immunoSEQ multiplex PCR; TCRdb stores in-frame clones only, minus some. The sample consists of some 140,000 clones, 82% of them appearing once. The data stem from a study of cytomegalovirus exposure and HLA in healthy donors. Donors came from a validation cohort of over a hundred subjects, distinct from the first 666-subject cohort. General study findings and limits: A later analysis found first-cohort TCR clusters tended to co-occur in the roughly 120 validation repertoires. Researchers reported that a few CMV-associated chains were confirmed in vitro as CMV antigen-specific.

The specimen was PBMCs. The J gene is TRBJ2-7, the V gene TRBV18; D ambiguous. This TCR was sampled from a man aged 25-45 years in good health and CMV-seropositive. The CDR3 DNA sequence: TGTGCCAGCTCACCATCCTACTACGAGCAGTACTTC. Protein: CASSPSYYEQYF.